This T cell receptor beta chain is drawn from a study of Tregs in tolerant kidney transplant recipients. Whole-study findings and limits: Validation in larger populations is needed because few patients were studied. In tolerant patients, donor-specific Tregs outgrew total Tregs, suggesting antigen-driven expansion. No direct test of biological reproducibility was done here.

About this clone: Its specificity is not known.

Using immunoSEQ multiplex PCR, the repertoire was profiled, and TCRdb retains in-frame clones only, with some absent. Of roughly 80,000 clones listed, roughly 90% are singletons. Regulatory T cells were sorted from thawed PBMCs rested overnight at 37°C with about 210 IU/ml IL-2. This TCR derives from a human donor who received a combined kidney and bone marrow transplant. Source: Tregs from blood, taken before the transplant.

CDR3 sequence (DNA): TGCGCCAGCAGCCAATCTGGACAGGGTAGCCGAGAGACCCAGTACTTC. Translating it yields CASSQSGQGSRETQYF. The chain joins TRBV4-1 to TRBJ2-5; 8 bases match TRBD1. The V gene's germline CDR1 is MGHRA and CDR2 YSYEKL. The trim removed 2 bases at V and 4 bases at J, leaving 9 bases unmatched. The CDR3 spans 16 residues.